This T cell receptor beta chain comes out of a study of cytomegalovirus exposure and HLA in healthy donors. Findings and limits, study-wide: CMV antigen specificity of three CMV-associated chains was confirmed in vitro.

A note on this clone: Its specificity is not known.

The table came from immunoSEQ multiplex PCR; TCRdb's copy has only in-frame clones and leaves some out. The profile covers over 200,000 clones, with around 87% appearing a single time and approximately 0.34% taken by the ten largest. Germline V gene sequence: CDR1 MDHEN, CDR2 SYDVKM. The CDR3 consists of 15 residues. V was trimmed by 7 bases and J by 11 bases, leaving 24 bases between them. Sequenced: PBMCs. The clonotype comes from a woman younger than 35 in good health and CMV-seronegative. The rearrangement joins TRBV28 to TRBJ1-5; D perhaps matches TRBD1 (5 bases). The CDR3 DNA sequence: TGTGCCAGCACGGTGGCAGGGCAAATGGGTGGGACCCAGCATTTT. It encodes CASTVAGQMGGTQHF. The full variable domain, rest sourced from reference TRBV28 and TRBJ1-5, is DVKVTQSSRYLVKRTGEKVFLECVQDMDHENMFWYRQDPGLGLRLIYFSYDVKMKEKGDIPEGYSVSREKKERFSLILESASTNQTSMYLCASTVAGQMGGTQHFGDGTRLSIL.